One sample yielded the 32 T cell receptor beta chains listed below, sequenced in a study of blood T cell repertoires in COVID-19. Measured with immunoSEQ multiplex PCR; TCRdb has only the in-frame clones, and not every one. The table includes approximately 250,000 clones, over 75% detected once. The sample comprised peripheral blood. The origin of the receptors is a human donor in a cohort sampled during active COVID-19.

The V call is TRBV3-1 (or the pseudogene TRBV3-2), the J call TRBJ2-4, with D maybe TRBD1 (6 bases). The CDR3 sequence is 17 residues long. Germline V gene lookup returns CDR1 LGHDT and CDR2 YNNKEL (reference sequence). V dropped 0 bases and J dropped 1 base, with 13 bases sitting between them. The CDR3: CASSQEGASRAKNIQYF. CDR3 bases: TGTGCCAGCAGCCAAGAGGGGGCGAGTCGGGCCAAAAACATTCAGTACTTC.

For the CDR3, the DNA is TGTGCCAGCAGTGAAGGGGGCTTAGCTAACTATGGCTACACCTTC. It specifies CASSEGGLANYGYTF. The rearrangement joins TRBV2 to TRBJ1-2; maybe TRBD1 (5 bases). The CDR3 extends over 15 amino acids. Germline V gene sequence: CDR1 SNHLY, CDR2 FYNNEI. Trimming left V 1 base short and J 0 bases short, with 9 bases between.

The V call is TRBV4-3, the J call TRBJ2-3; 10 bases are a match to TRBD2. Losses at the gene ends were 4 bases for V and 4 bases for J; bases not matched to a gene: 8. CDR3 length: 16 amino acids. Germline V gives CDR1 LGHNA, CDR2 YSLEER. In nucleotides, the CDR3 is TGCGCCAGCAGCCGCACACTAGCGGGGAATGCAGATACGCAGTATTTT. Its translation: CASSRTLAGNADTQYF.

J is TRBJ2-7 and V is TRBV27; tentatively, D is TRBD2 (5 bases). The CDR3 length is 16 residues. Germline assignment: CDR1 MNHEY and CDR2 SMNVEV (reference sequence). V gave up 6 bases and J gave up 3 bases, with 21 bases separating them. CDR3 bases: TGTGCCAGCAGCAGCCTTGGTGGGGTCCGGGACTACGAGCAGTACTTC. Amino acids: CASSSLGGVRDYEQYF.

V usage is TRBV6-2 or TRBV6-3 and J usage is TRBJ2-7; weak D call: TRBD1 (6 bases). Between the trimmed V and J ends, which lost 2 bases and 1 base, there was a span of 15 bases. CDR1 is MNHEY, CDR2 SVGEGT, per germline. The CDR3 length is 16 residues. In nucleotides, the CDR3 is TGTGCCAGCAGTTACACATGGACAGAAGATTCCTACGAGCAGTACTTC. It yields the protein CASSYTWTEDSYEQYF.

The J gene is TRBJ1-5, the V gene TRBV5-5; 8 bases map to TRBD1. The CDR3 contains 14 residues. The germline CDR1 and CDR2 sequences are SGHKS and YYEKEE (reference sequence). V dropped 4 bases and J dropped 4; count of bases not matched to a gene: 4. This CDR3 is CASSPRGQNQPQHF. CDR3 in DNA: TGTGCCAGCAGCCCCAGGGGGCAGAATCAGCCCCAGCATTTT.

This clone was counted between two and nine times. The sample has other DNA sequences that encode this CDR3 too. The J gene is TRBJ2-7, the V gene TRBV5-1; possible D gene TRBD2, 5 bases. Germline CDR1 SGHRS, CDR2 YFSETQ. The CDR3 runs to 13 residues. V gave up 0 bases and J gave up 4 bases, with 8 bases separating them. The CDR3: CASSLAGSYEQYF. The CDR3 region has the DNA TGCGCCAGCAGCTTGGCGGGGAGTTACGAGCAGTACTTC.

On this clone: Additional DNA sequences in this sample encode the identical CDR3. V usage is TRBV6-5 and J usage is TRBJ2-6, with TRBD1 as a possible D gene (6 bases). V was cut by 2 bases and J by 1 base, with 6 bases left in between. Germline lookup yields CDR1 MNHEY and CDR2 SVGAGI. This CDR3 spans 15 amino acids. The CDR3 loop is CASSYRGSGANVLTF. The CDR3, as DNA: TGTGCCAGCAGTTACAGGGGGTCTGGGGCCAACGTCCTGACTTTC.

This clone has only a few counts. The chain recombines TRBV4-1 with TRBJ2-7; 12 bases agree with TRBD2. V lost 0 bases to trimming and J lost 4 bases; unmatched junction nucleotides: 1. The CDR3 spans 15 residues. Germline-derived CDR1 and CDR2 are MGHRA and YSYEKL. CDR3 loop: CASSQEGLAGYEQYF. The CDR3 coding sequence is TGCGCCAGCAGCCAAGAGGGACTAGCGGGTTACGAGCAGTACTTC.

The chain links TRBV29-1 to TRBJ1-2; D perhaps matches TRBD1 (5 bases). Deletions cut 0 bases from V and 0 bases from J, with 11 bases between. Germline V CDR1 and CDR2: SQVTM, ANQGSEA. This CDR3 contains 15 residues. The CDR3 region has the DNA TGCAGCGTTGAAGATTACACAGGAGCTAACTATGGCTACACCTTC. Its translation is CSVEDYTGANYGYTF. The full variable domain, rest sourced from reference TRBV29-1 and TRBJ1-2, is SAVISQKPSRDICQRGTSLTIQCQVDSQVTMMFWYRQQPGQSLTLIATANQGSEATYESGFVIDKFPISRPNLTFSTLTVSNMSPEDSSIYLCSVEDYTGANYGYTFGSGTRLTVV.

About this clone: The germline gene is not matched at one end of the junction; a read error may be the cause. V gene TRBV19 combines with J gene TRBJ1-1, with D possibly being TRBD1 (6 bases). This CDR3 comprises 13 residues. Germline CDR1 reads LNHDA; CDR2 reads SQIVND (reference sequence). This chain's CDR3 is CATRPPRDTEAFF. The CDR3 nucleotides read TGTGCCACCCGCCCCCCCCGGGACACCGAAGCTTTCTTT.

This chain joins TRBV20-1 and TRBJ1-5; 8 bases match TRBD1. CDR3 size: 13 residues. The germline CDR1 and CDR2 sequences are DFQATT and SNEGSKA (reference sequence). The junction had 5 bases not matched to a gene; V was cut back by 3 bases and J by 7 bases. The CDR3 is CSASTGTGQPQHF. DNA of the CDR3: TGCAGTGCTAGTACCGGGACAGGCCAGCCCCAGCATTTT.

This sequence joins TRBV3-1 (or the pseudogene TRBV3-2) and TRBJ2-6, with D possibly matching TRBD2 (6 bases). Germline lookup yields CDR1 LGHDT and CDR2 YNNKEL (reference sequence). V was clipped by 1 base and J by 1 base, with 11 bases between them. There are 17 residues in the CDR3. This CDR3 reads CASSQAPGGSGANVLTF. The CDR3 nucleotides are TGTGCCAGCAGCCAAGCTCCCGGGGGTTCTGGGGCCAACGTCCTGACTTTC.

V usage is TRBV18 and J usage is TRBJ1-2; D call uncertain. V gave up 3 bases and J gave up 6 bases, with 14 bases separating them. The germline V gene has CDR1 KGHSH and CDR2 LQKENI. The CDR3 has 14 amino acids. CDR3 coding DNA: TGTGCCAGCTCACCTGGGCGAAGGTCGGATGGCTACACCTTC. It specifies CASSPGRRSDGYTF.

The V call is TRBV5-8, the J call TRBJ2-3, with 12 bases that match TRBD2. Germline trimming cut 4 bases from V and 0 bases from J; bases unmatched to any gene: 3. Germline-derived CDR1 and CDR2 are SGHTS and YDEGEE. The CDR3 is 16 residues long. The DNA for the CDR3 is TGTGCCAGCAGCGCCGGGACTAGCGGGAGCACAGATACGCAGTATTTT. Its translation is CASSAGTSGSTDTQYF.

V gene TRBV29-1 combines with J gene TRBJ2-1; possible D gene TRBD2, 5 bases. This CDR3 spans 11 amino acids. Germline CDR1 SQVTM, CDR2 ANQGSEA. V was trimmed by 0 bases and J by 13 bases, leaving 10 bases between them. CDR3 region: CSVEEWTAQFF. CDR3 bases: TGCAGCGTTGAAGAGTGGACTGCCCAGTTCTTC.

This clone has at least ten counts. The same CDR3 also results from other DNA sequences found in this sample. For the CDR3, the DNA is TGCAGCGTTCTAGACACTGAAGCTTTCTTT. It encodes CSVLDTEAFF. The rearrangement uses TRBV29-1 and TRBJ1-1; no clear D gene. CDR1 and CDR2 from the germline V gene are SQVTM and ANQGSEA. V lost 5 bases and J lost 3, with 4 bases in between. This CDR3 region has 10 residues.

The chain is built from TRBV29-1 and TRBJ1-2; 9 bases line up with TRBD1. J was trimmed by 7 bases and V by 3 bases; bases with no gene match: 12. The germline gives CDR1 SQVTM, CDR2 ANQGSEA. This CDR3 comprises 15 residues. The CDR3 coding sequence is TGCAGCGTTGAGAGCTGGGACAGGGAATTAGGTGGCTACACCTTC. It specifies CSVESWDRELGGYTF.

CDR3 protein: CASSFRTGPSSYEQYF. The CDR3 bases are TGCGCCAGCAGCTTTCGGACAGGGCCGAGCTCCTACGAGCAGTACTTC. The V call is TRBV5-1, the J call TRBJ2-7, with TRBD1 identical over 8 bases. CDR3 length: 16 residues. Germline V lookup: CDR1 SGHRS, CDR2 YFSETQ. V lost 2 bases and J lost 0; bases outside the gene matches: 7.

This chain joins TRBV6-5 and TRBJ2-5; tentatively, D is TRBD2 (5 bases). The CDR3 is 13 amino acids. In germline, CDR1 is MNHEY, CDR2 SVGAGI. V was cut by 5 bases and J by 9 bases, with 16 bases left in between. The CDR3 nucleotides are TGTGCCAGCAGTCCTACTACTAGTACTCCCCAGTACTTC. Amino acid sequence: CASSPTTSTPQYF.

This clone was counted a single time. The chain employs TRBV28 and TRBJ2-2, with D tentatively TRBD2 (7 bases). The CDR3 loop spans 15 amino acids. Germline V lookup: CDR1 MDHEN, CDR2 SYDVKM. Trimming stripped 4 bases from V and 6 bases from J, with 15 bases between. The CDR3, as DNA: TGTGCCAGCAGTTCGCTGGGGGCGGGGGCCGGGGAGCTGTTTTTT. This gives the protein CASSSLGAGAGELFF.

This clone showed up just once. The rearrangement uses TRBV5-4 and TRBJ2-5; D is perhaps TRBD2 (6 bases). The CDR3 is made up of 13 amino acids. Germline-derived CDR1 and CDR2 are SGHNT and YYREEE (reference sequence). Trimming took 3 bases from V and 2 from J, leaving 8 bases between them. The CDR3 loop reads CASSYRGQETQYF. DNA for the CDR3: TGTGCCAGCAGCTACCGGGGGCAAGAGACCCAGTACTTC.

The chain combines TRBV7-2 with TRBJ2-7; weak D call: TRBD2 (5 bases). V was trimmed by 2 bases and J by 2 bases, leaving 7 bases between them. The CDR3 loop spans 13 amino acids. Germline V lookup: CDR1 SGHTA, CDR2 FQGNSA. As DNA, the CDR3 is TGTGCCAGCAGCTTACAGCGGACCTACGAGCAGTACTTC. Translation gives CASSLQRTYEQYF.

This sequence joins TRBV2 and TRBJ2-5; TRBD2 is a possible D gene (5 bases). This CDR3 has 11 amino acids. V gave up 8 bases and J gave up 5 bases, with 9 bases separating them. Germline CDR1 SNHLY, CDR2 FYNNEI. The CDR3 DNA sequence: TGTGCCAGCCGGACTGGTGAGACCCAGTACTTC. Translated, it gives CASRTGETQYF.

V usage is TRBV6-6 and J usage is TRBJ1-5; D not certain. CDR1 is MNHNY and CDR2 is SVGAGI in the germline V gene (reference sequence). Between the trimmed V and J ends, which lost 7 bases and 7 bases, there was a span of 17 bases. The length of the CDR3 is 14 residues. The CDR3 DNA reads TGTGCCAGCAAGATTCAGGAGGCCGGCCAGCCCCAGCATTTT. Translating it yields CASKIQEAGQPQHF.

The chain carries TRBV29-1 and TRBJ2-7, with 8 bases matching TRBD2. In germline, CDR1 is SQVTM, CDR2 ANQGSEA. V shed 4 bases and J 7 bases; nucleotides not matched to a gene: 9. The CDR3 sequence is 13 residues long. The CDR3 reads CSVAGGASREQYF. The DNA for the CDR3 is TGCAGCGTTGCGGGGGGGGCTAGTAGGGAGCAGTACTTC.

The rearrangement joins TRBV5-5 to TRBJ2-2; 12 positions agree with TRBD2. Trimming cost V 5 bases and J 5 bases; bases outside gene matches: 13. This CDR3 has 18 residues. Germline V gene sequence: CDR1 SGHKS, CDR2 YYEKEE (reference sequence). CDR3 amino acids: CASRTTRLAGGSTGELFF. As DNA, the CDR3 is TGTGCCAGCAGAACCACACGGCTAGCGGGGGGGTCAACCGGGGAGCTGTTTTTT.

The chain combines TRBV7-8 with TRBJ2-1, with 10 bases fitting TRBD2. Germline V gene data show CDR1 as SGHVS and CDR2 as FQNEAQ. V shed 1 base, J shed 0 bases, and the junction held 3 bases outside the gene matches. The CDR3 extends over 17 amino acids. In DNA, the CDR3 is TGTGCCAGCAGCTTAGTTCCTAGCGGGAGCTCCTACAATGAGCAGTTCTTC. This gives the protein CASSLVPSGSSYNEQFF.

In its sample, this clone was seen a few times. V and J are TRBV4-1 and TRBJ1-5; 8 positions agree with TRBD1. V lost 3 bases, J lost 9 bases, and 7 bases stayed unmatched. The CDR3 runs to 14 residues. Looked up from germline, CDR1 is MGHRA and CDR2 is YSYEKL. Here the CDR3 reads CASSQGQARLPQHF. The CDR3 DNA is TGCGCCAGCAGCCAGGGACAGGCCAGGTTGCCCCAGCATTTT.

The genes are TRBV5-1 and TRBJ2-7; D call uncertain. Germline V gene data show CDR1 as SGHRS and CDR2 as YFSETQ. V lost 0 bases, J lost 2 bases, and 9 bases lay in between. This CDR3 is 14 amino acids long. The CDR3 DNA follows: TGCGCCAGCAGCTTGGATATGGGCACCTACGAGCAGTACTTC. It codes for CASSLDMGTYEQYF. Drawing the rest from reference TRBV5-1 and TRBJ2-7, the complete variable domain is KAGVTQTPRYLIKTRGQQVTLSCSPISGHRSVSWYQQTPGQGLQFLFEYFSETQRNKGNFPGRFSGRQFSNSRSEMNVSTLELGDSALYLCASSLDMGTYEQYFGPGTRLTVT.

V gene TRBV12-3 or TRBV12-4 combines with J gene TRBJ2-7, with TRBD2 as a possible D gene (5 bases). Trimming removed 6 bases at V and 6 bases at J, with 12 bases between. The CDR3 has 12 residues. The CDR3 is CASSRRPSEQYF. For the CDR3, the DNA is TGTGCCAGCAGCCGGAGGCCCAGCGAGCAGTACTTC.

The chain has TRBV5-1 and TRBJ2-7; possibly TRBD1 for D (5 bases). Trimming removed 0 bases from V and 2 bases from J, with 9 bases in between. The CDR3 is made up of 14 amino acids. Germline CDR1 is SGHRS and CDR2 is YFSETQ. The CDR3 loop reads CASSLEGWAYEQYF. CDR3 nucleotides: TGCGCCAGCAGCTTGGAGGGGTGGGCCTACGAGCAGTACTTC.